Sequencing of this T cell receptor (beta chain) was carried out in a study of cytomegalovirus exposure and HLA in healthy donors. Study-wide context: Later, an analysis reported that the 95 to 150 validation repertoires had used the same platform as the roughly 720 first-cohort repertoires.

On this clone: What it recognizes is unknown.

Sequenced by immunoSEQ multiplex PCR; TCRdb stores in-frame clones only, minus some. The data contain about 110,000 clones, roughly 95% of them seen just once; the ten biggest clones take up roughly 0.66%. Findings and caveats of the study: Per published reports, the classifier diagnosed cytomegalovirus status with high specificity and sensitivity.

V shed 7 bases and J shed 6 bases, with 11 bases lying between them. CDR1 and CDR2 (germline): MNHEY, SMNVEV (reference sequence). CDR3 length equals 12 residues. The clonotype was recovered from a woman aged 18 to 35 in good health and CMV-seronegative. V is TRBV27 and J is TRBJ2-3, with D hard to call. What was sequenced was PBMCs. As DNA, the CDR3 is TGTGCCAGCACTGACTCCTGGGATACGCAGTATTTT. It specifies CASTDSWDTQYF.